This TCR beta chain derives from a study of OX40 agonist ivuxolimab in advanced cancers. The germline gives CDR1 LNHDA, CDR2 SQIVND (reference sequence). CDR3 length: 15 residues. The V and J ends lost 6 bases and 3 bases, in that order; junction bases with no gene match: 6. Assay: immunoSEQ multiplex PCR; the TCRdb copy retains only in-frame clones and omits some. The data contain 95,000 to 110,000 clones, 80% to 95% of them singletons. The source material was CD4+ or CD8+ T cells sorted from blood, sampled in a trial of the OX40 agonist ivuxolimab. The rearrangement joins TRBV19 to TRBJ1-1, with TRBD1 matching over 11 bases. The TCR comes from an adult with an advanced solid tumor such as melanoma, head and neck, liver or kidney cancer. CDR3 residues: CASRDRGLVDTEAFF. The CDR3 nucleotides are TGTGCCAGTAGGGACAGGGGGCTAGTGGACACTGAAGCTTTCTTT.